This TCR beta chain is from a study of cytomegalovirus exposure and HLA in healthy donors. The PCR had 60 Vbeta and 13 Jbeta primers. The assay was immunoSEQ multiplex PCR, and TCRdb's table has in-frame clones only and misses some. The sample contains 95,000 to 110,000 clones, around 60% of which appear only once. Study-wide results and caveats: A later look showed TCR association rates differing by HLA locus, highest for DRB1 and lowest for HLA-C.

The CDR3 is 17 residues long. V trimming: 5 bases; J trimming: 5 bases; junction bases outside the gene matches: 13. Germline V CDR1 and CDR2: SGHTA, FQGNSA. Worth noting for this clone: The antigen remains undetermined.

This rearrangement joins TRBV7-2 to TRBJ2-3, with 10 nucleotides matching TRBD1. The receptor's source is a woman in her forties or fifties in good health and CMV-seronegative. Sequencing was done on a sample of PBMCs. Here the CDR3 reads CASSIRIGTGVIDTQYF. The CDR3 DNA reads TGTGCCAGCAGCATACGGATCGGGACAGGGGTGATAGATACGCAGTATTTT. The full variable domain, with the rest looked up from reference TRBV7-2 and TRBJ2-3, is GAGVSQSPSNKVTEKGKDVELRCDPISGHTALYWYRQSLGQGLEFLIYFQGNSAPDKSGLPSDRFSAERTGGSVSTLTIQRTQQEDSAVYLCASSIRIGTGVIDTQYFGPGTRLTVL.